The clone carrying this TCR beta chain has more than one count but fewer than ten. Sequence at one end of the junction differs from germline and may be a read error. This entry belongs to a study of blood T cell repertoires in COVID-19. The CDR3 extends over 16 amino acids. CDR1 is SGDLS and CDR2 is YYNGEE in the germline V gene. Only in-frame clones appear in the TCRdb table, and some are missing; sequencing was by immunoSEQ multiplex PCR. The sample gives under 85,000 clones, 82% of which show up once; less than 25% is in the top ten. The clonotype comes from a human donor in a cohort sampled during active COVID-19. The specimen was peripheral blood. The rearrangement links TRBV9 to TRBJ2-5; the match to TRBD2 covers 9 bases. The CDR3 nucleotides read TGTGCCAGCAACGTACTGCGGGGGGGGAGGCAAGAGACCCAGTACTTC. It is translated as CASNVLRGGRQETQYF. Drawing the rest from reference TRBV9 and TRBJ2-5, the complete variable domain is DSGVTQTPKHLITATGQRVTLRCSPRSGDLSVYWYQQSLDQGLQFLIQYYNGEERAKGNILERFSAQQFPDLHSELNLSSLELGDSALYFCASNVLRGGRQETQYFGPGTRLLVL.